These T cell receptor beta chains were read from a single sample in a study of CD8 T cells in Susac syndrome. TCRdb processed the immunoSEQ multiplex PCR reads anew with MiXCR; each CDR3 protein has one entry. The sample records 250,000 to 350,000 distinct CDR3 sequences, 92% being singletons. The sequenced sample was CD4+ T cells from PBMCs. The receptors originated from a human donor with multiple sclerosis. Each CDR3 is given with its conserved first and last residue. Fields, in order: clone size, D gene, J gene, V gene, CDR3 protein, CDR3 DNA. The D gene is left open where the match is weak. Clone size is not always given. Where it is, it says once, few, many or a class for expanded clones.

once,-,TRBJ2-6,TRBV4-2,CASSLRGQAGANVLTF,TGTGCCAGCAGCCTCAGGGGCCAGGCTGGGGCCAACGTCCTGACTTTC
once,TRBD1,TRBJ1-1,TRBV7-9,CASSHFGQGASGTTEAFF,TGTGCCAGCAGCCATTTTGGACAGGGAGCTAGCGGTACCACTGAAGCTTTCTTT
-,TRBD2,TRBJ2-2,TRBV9,CASTRGENTGELFF,TGTGCCAGCACCCGGGGGGAGAACACCGGGGAGCTGTTTTTT
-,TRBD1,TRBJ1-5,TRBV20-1,CSARGGDRRGQPQHF,TGCAGTGCTAGAGGCGGGGACAGAAGGGGTCAGCCCCAGCATTTT
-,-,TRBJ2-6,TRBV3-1,CASSGLGSGANVLTF,TGTGCCAGCAGCGGGTTGGGCTCTGGGGCCAACGTCCTGACTTTC
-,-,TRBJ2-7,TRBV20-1,CSARSALFYEQYF,TGCAGTGCTAGATCGGCTCTTTTCTACGAGCAGTACTTC
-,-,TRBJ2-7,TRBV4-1,CASSLGRGRPYEQYF,TGCGCCAGCAGCCTGGGCAGGGGAAGACCCTACGAGCAGTACTTC
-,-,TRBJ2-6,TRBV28,CASASPSPGANVLTF,TGTGCCAGCGCTTCCCCTAGCCCTGGGGCCAACGTCCTGACTTTC
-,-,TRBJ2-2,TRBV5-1,CASRDGGRNTGELFF,TGCGCCAGCAGGGACGGGGGCCGAAACACCGGGGAGCTGTTTTTT
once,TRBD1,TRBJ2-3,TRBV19,CASSISASGQGRGTQYF,TGTGCCAGTAGTATCTCCGCCTCGGGACAGGGCCGGGGTACGCAGTATTTT
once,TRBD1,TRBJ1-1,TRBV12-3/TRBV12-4,CASRPPGTGATEAFF,TGTGCCAGCAGGCCACCCGGGACAGGGGCCACTGAAGCTTTCTTT
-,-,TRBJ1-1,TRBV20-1,CSARVVGQMNTEAFF,TGCAGTGCTAGAGTGGTCGGACAGATGAACACTGAAGCTTTCTTT
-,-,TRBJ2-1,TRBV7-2,CASSSSAGNEQFF,TGTGCCAGCAGCTCCTCTGCGGGGAATGAGCAGTTCTTC
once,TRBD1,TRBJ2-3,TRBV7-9,CASSFPGQRPADTQYF,TGTGCCAGCAGCTTCCCGGGACAGCGCCCCGCAGATACGCAGTATTTT
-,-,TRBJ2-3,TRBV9,CASSPDRFYRTDTQYF,TGTGCCAGCAGCCCTGACAGATTTTATCGGACAGATACGCAGTATTTT
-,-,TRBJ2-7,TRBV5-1,CASKEVGRPTYEQYF,TGCGCCAGCAAGGAGGTCGGCAGGCCGACCTACGAGCAGTACTTC
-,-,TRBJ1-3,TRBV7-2,CASSGSSGNTIYF,TGTGCCAGCAGCGGCAGCTCTGGAAACACCATATATTTT
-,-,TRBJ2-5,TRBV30,CAWSVALRETQYF,TGTGCCTGGAGTGTAGCCCTCCGAGAGACCCAGTACTTC
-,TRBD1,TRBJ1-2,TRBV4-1,CASSQPGQGIWGYTF,TGCGCCAGCAGCCAGCCGGGACAGGGGATCTGGGGCTACACCTTC
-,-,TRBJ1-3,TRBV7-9,CASSLHQGYGNTIYF,TGTGCCAGCAGCTTACACCAGGGATATGGAAACACCATATATTTT
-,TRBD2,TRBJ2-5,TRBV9,CASSVAGGLAGGPALETQYF,TGTGCCAGCAGCGTAGCGGGTGGACTAGCGGGAGGTCCGGCTTTGGAGACCCAGTACTTC
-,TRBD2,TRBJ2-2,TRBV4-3,CASRLAATNTGELFF,TGCGCCAGCCGGCTAGCGGCGACGAACACCGGGGAGCTGTTTTTT
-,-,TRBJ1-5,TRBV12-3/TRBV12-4,CASTRDGETQPQHF,TGTGCCAGCACCAGGGACGGCGAAACTCAGCCCCAGCATTTT
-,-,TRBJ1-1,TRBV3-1,CASSPQSFGFIEAFF,TGTGCCAGCAGCCCCCAATCGTTCGGGTTTATTGAAGCTTTCTTT
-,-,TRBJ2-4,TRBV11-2,CASSLGLQGDIQYF,TGTGCCAGCAGCTTAGGGCTACAAGGGGACATTCAGTACTTC
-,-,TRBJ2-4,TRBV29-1,CSVEEGRQRNIQYF,TGCAGCGTTGAAGAGGGCAGGCAAAGAAACATTCAGTACTTC